These 13 T cell receptor beta chains were sequenced from one sample in a study of blood T cell repertoires in COVID-19. The assay was immunoSEQ multiplex PCR, and TCRdb's table has in-frame clones only and misses some. The sample holds around 130,000 clones, around four fifths seen once. Specimen: peripheral blood. All receptors come from a human donor in a cohort sampled during active COVID-19.

The chain recombines TRBV6-5 with TRBJ2-5; 9 nucleotides line up with TRBD2. Germline V lookup: CDR1 MNHEY, CDR2 SVGAGI. The length of the CDR3 is 14 residues. The V gene end was trimmed by 2 bases and the J gene end by 4 bases; junction bases not matched to a gene: 2. In nucleotides, the CDR3 is TGTGCCAGCAGTTACCAGCGGGGGGCAGAGACCCAGTACTTC. This sequence encodes CASSYQRGAETQYF.

The CDR3 nucleotides are TGTGCCAGCAGCAAAGCGCTTTGGGCAGGGAGCAATCAGCCCCAGCATTTT. The encoded protein is CASSKALWAGSNQPQHF. This chain joins TRBV21-1 and TRBJ1-5; TRBD1 is the table's D call and was not checked against the DNA. TRBV21-1 is termed a pseudogene. This CDR3 is 17 amino acids long.

This clone was counted between two and nine times. The rearrangement uses TRBV10-1 and TRBJ2-1; D remains ambiguous. Germline CDR1 and CDR2: WNHNN and SYGVQD (reference sequence). This CDR3 has 16 residues. V gave up 0 bases and J gave up 0 bases, with 9 bases separating them. The CDR3 nucleotides read TGCGCCAGCAGTGAGTCCGACTCGATCTCCTACAATGAGCAGTTCTTC. Translation: CASSESDSISYNEQFF.

The rearrangement uses TRBV7-2 and TRBJ1-4; D remains ambiguous. This CDR3 has 15 amino acids. V lost 2 bases to trimming and J lost 3 bases, with 10 bases between them. CDR1 is SGHTA, CDR2 FQGNSA, per germline. The CDR3 protein is CASSLQSGSNEKLFF. The CDR3 nucleotides are TGTGCCAGCAGCTTACAATCCGGGTCTAATGAAAAACTGTTTTTT.

This chain uses TRBV3-1 (or the pseudogene TRBV3-2) with TRBJ1-2; D gene ambiguous. The V end lost 4 bases, the J end lost 2 bases, and 8 bases lay between the germline ends. The CDR3 is 13 residues long. The V gene's germline CDR1 is LGHDT and CDR2 YNNKEL (reference sequence). The CDR3 DNA reads as TGTGCCAGCAGCCGCGAGTCAAACTATGGCTACACCTTC. It codes for CASSRESNYGYTF.

This clone was recorded only once. The chain carries TRBV3-1 (or the pseudogene TRBV3-2) and TRBJ1-6; TRBD1 agrees at 7 bases. Germline-derived CDR1 and CDR2 are LGHDT and YNNKEL (reference sequence). This CDR3 contains 17 residues. The V and J ends lost 4 bases and 7 bases, in that order; junction bases with no gene match: 13. The CDR3 DNA reads TGTGCCAGCAGCCGATTGGGACAGACAAACCCCAATTCACCCCTCCACTTT. Translated, it gives CASSRLGQTNPNSPLHF.

This chain links TRBV10-2 with TRBJ2-7; TRBD1 might be the D (6 bases). Germline V gene lookup returns CDR1 WSHSY and CDR2 SAAADI. The V end lost 7 bases, the J end lost 5 bases, and 18 bases lay between the germline ends. The CDR3 has 14 residues. In DNA, the CDR3 is TGCGCCAGCAAAATCCCAGGGGTCCCTAACGAGCAGTACTTC. As protein: CASKIPGVPNEQYF.

This chain connects TRBV9 to TRBJ2-2; tentatively, D is TRBD2 (6 bases). V shed 4 bases and J shed 5 bases, with 18 bases lying between them. This CDR3 region has 16 residues. Germline-derived CDR1 and CDR2 are SGDLS and YYNGEE. Here the CDR3 DNA reads TGTGCCAGCAGCTCCCGTTGGGGGGTGGGGACCGGGGAGCTGTTTTTT. Protein: CASSSRWGVGTGELFF.

This clone showed up just a few times. Other nucleotide sequences from this sample produce the same CDR3. V is TRBV12-5 and J is TRBJ1-1; no reliable D call. With 6 bases removed from V and 1 base from J, the gap between germline ends came to 6 bases. The CDR3 runs 12 residues. Germline V CDR1 and CDR2: LGHNT, FRNRAP. CDR3 in DNA: TGTGCTAGTGGCCCCGGGAACACTGAAGCTTTCTTT. It codes for CASGPGNTEAFF.

CDR3 in DNA: TGTGCCAGCAGCCAAACAGAGGATTGGTTGCAGGGGTTCCGCTATGGCTACACCTTC. It encodes CASSQTEDWLQGFRYGYTF. V usage is TRBV14 and J usage is TRBJ1-2, with D tentatively TRBD1 (6 bases). V was shortened by 2 bases and J by 4 bases, with 26 bases between the two germline ends. There are 19 residues in the CDR3. The germline V gene encodes CDR1 SGHDN and CDR2 FVKESK.

This clone was found once. V usage is TRBV29-1 and J usage is TRBJ2-3; 8 positions agree with TRBD2. Germline V gives CDR1 SQVTM, CDR2 ANQGSEA. There are 17 residues in the CDR3. The V gene end was trimmed by 5 bases and the J gene end by 1 base; junction bases not matched to a gene: 14. The CDR3 is CSVSGGSGAPGTDTQYF. The CDR3 DNA follows: TGCAGCGTTTCCGGGGGTAGCGGGGCCCCGGGCACAGATACGCAGTATTTT.

The chain carries TRBV24-1 and TRBJ2-5; 9 bases map to TRBD1. CDR1 KGHDR and CDR2 SFDVKD come from the germline V gene. This CDR3 has 13 residues. The V and J ends lost 9 bases and 5 bases, in that order; junction bases with no gene match: 6. CDR3 amino acids: CATRDREVETQYF. In DNA form, the CDR3 reads TGTGCCACCCGGGACAGGGAGGTGGAGACCCAGTACTTC.

This chain uses TRBV5-1 with TRBJ2-1; weak D call: TRBD2 (6 bases). The CDR3 spans 14 residues. CDR1 and CDR2 from the germline V gene are SGHRS and YFSETQ. V gave up 2 bases and J gave up 8 bases, with 14 bases separating them. The CDR3 DNA reads as TGCGCCAGCAGCTTCTCGGCTAGCGACTATGAGCAGTTCTTC. Encoded protein: CASSFSASDYEQFF. The whole variable domain, remainder taken from reference TRBV5-1 and TRBJ2-1, is KAGVTQTPRYLIKTRGQQVTLSCSPISGHRSVSWYQQTPGQGLQFLFEYFSETQRNKGNFPGRFSGRQFSNSRSEMNVSTLELGDSALYLCASSFSASDYEQFFGPGTRLTVL.